Listed here are 27 T cell receptor beta chains from one sample, sequenced in a study of blood T cell repertoires in COVID-19 (TCRdb year 2020). The library relied on the immunoSEQ multiplex PCR assay. The table was pulled from immuneACCESS by TCRdb, which kept in-frame rearrangements only. Such tables lose some clones; where checked, under half of the loss comes from unresolved V genes, and the rest has no known cause. A total of over 300,000 clones appear in this sample, more than 70% of them only once. The ten biggest clones cover 1.5% to 2% of the sample. The source material was peripheral blood. The source is a woman in her 50s with acute or convalescent COVID-19.

The J gene is TRBJ1-2, the V gene TRBV28; D not resolved. CDR3 length: 13 amino acids. Trimming pared 3 bases from V and 3 bases from J, leaving 8 bases between. The V gene's germline CDR1 is MDHEN and CDR2 SYDVKM. The CDR3 region has the DNA TGTGCCAGCAGTTTTTTACAGTACTATGGCTACACCTTC. Amino acids: CASSFLQYYGYTF.

The CDR3 region has the DNA TGTGCCTGGGTTCGACAGGGGTCTTTGAATTCACCCCTCCACTTT. Residues: CAWVRQGSLNSPLHF. The chain combines TRBV30 with TRBJ1-6, with TRBD1 identical over 8 bases. Germline loops: CDR1 GTSNPN, CDR2 SVGIG (reference sequence). This CDR3 spans 15 amino acids. V dropped 5 bases and J dropped 7; count of bases not matched to a gene: 10. The full variable domain, with the rest looked up from reference TRBV30 and TRBJ1-6, is SQTIHQWPATLVQPVGSPLSLECTVEGTSNPNLYWYRQAAGRGLQLLFYSVGIGQISSEVPQNLSASRPQDRQFILSSKKLLLSDSGFYLCAWVRQGSLNSPLHFGNGTRLTVT.

The V gene is TRBV11-2, the J gene TRBJ2-3; the match to TRBD2 covers 9 bases. This CDR3 spans 17 amino acids. Losses at the gene ends were 6 bases for V and 5 bases for J; bases not matched to a gene: 15. Germline V lookup: CDR1 SGHAT, CDR2 FQNNGV. This chain's CDR3 is CASSTRGWLAGQDTQYF. Here the CDR3 DNA reads TGTGCCAGCAGTACTAGGGGGTGGCTAGCGGGACAAGATACGCAGTATTTT.

This chain uses TRBV5-6 with TRBJ1-2; TRBD1 agrees at 7 bases. CDR1 is SGHDT, CDR2 YYEEEE, per germline. This CDR3 is built from 15 residues. The junction had 3 bases not matched to a gene; V was cut back by 1 base and J by 0 bases. CDR3 coding DNA: TGTGCCAGCAGCTTGAAGGGGGCGCCTAACTATGGCTACACCTTC. Residues: CASSLKGAPNYGYTF.

The rearrangement uses TRBV3-1 (or the pseudogene TRBV3-2) and TRBJ1-1; possibly TRBD1 for D (6 bases). The CDR3 covers 13 residues. Trimming cost V 6 bases and J 7 bases, with 15 bases left between them. The germline V gene encodes CDR1 LGHDT and CDR2 YNNKEL (reference sequence). CDR3 in amino acids: CASSIQGEDEAFF. The CDR3 DNA sequence: TGTGCCAGCAGTATACAGGGAGAAGATGAAGCTTTCTTT.

J is TRBJ1-1 and V is TRBV12-3 or TRBV12-4; perhaps TRBD1 as D (6 bases). V lost 6 bases and J lost 5, with 7 bases in between. The CDR3 loop spans 11 amino acids. CDR3 in amino acids: CASSRGTEAFF. The DNA for the CDR3 is TGTGCCAGCAGCAGGGGAACTGAAGCTTTCTTT.

The rearrangement uses TRBV19 and TRBJ2-2, with TRBD1 as a possible D gene (5 bases). Trimming took off 6 bases at V and 2 bases at J, with 7 bases between the two ends. CDR3 length: 13 residues. Germline loops: CDR1 LNHDA, CDR2 SQIVND (reference sequence). The DNA of the CDR3 is TGTGCCAGTAGGACAGTAAACACCGGGGAGCTGTTTTTT. Its protein is CASRTVNTGELFF.

This chain connects TRBV9 to TRBJ1-6, with a tentative D call TRBD1 (6 bases). This CDR3 has 17 amino acids. Germline loops: CDR1 SGDLS, CDR2 YYNGEE. Trimming pared 3 bases from V and 10 bases from J, leaving 23 bases between. The CDR3 DNA sequence: TGTGCCAGCAGCGAGAGGGGGACACCCTCGTTCGGGTCACCCCTCCACTTT. This encodes CASSERGTPSFGSPLHF.

In nucleotides, the CDR3 is TGTGCCAGCTCACCCCCGGGACAGAGAGAAAACACTGAAGCTTTCTTT. Its protein product is CASSPPGQRENTEAFF. This chain connects TRBV18 to TRBJ1-1; 7 nucleotides match TRBD1. The germline CDR1 and CDR2 sequences are KGHSH and LQKENI. The CDR3 totals 16 residues. The ends lost 3 bases at V and 2 bases at J; junction bases unmatched: 9.

This rearrangement joins TRBV14 to TRBJ2-1, with a possible D match to TRBD2 (5 bases). V was clipped by 0 bases and J by 5 bases, with 17 bases between them. The germline V gene has CDR1 SGHDN and CDR2 FVKESK. The CDR3 sequence is 17 residues long. The CDR3 DNA follows: TGTGCCAGCAGCCAAGACCGCTGGATACTAGAAGACAATGAGCAGTTCTTC. This encodes CASSQDRWILEDNEQFF. The full variable domain, completed using reference TRBV14 and TRBJ2-1, is EAGVTQFPSHSVIEKGQTVTLRCDPISGHDNLYWYRRVMGKEIKFLLHFVKESKQDESGMPNNRFLAERTGGTYSTLKVQPAELEDSGVYFCASSQDRWILEDNEQFFGPGTRLTVL.

The rearrangement joins TRBV5-1 to TRBJ2-7; 9 bases agree with TRBD1. CDR3 size: 15 residues. Trimming removed 3 bases from V and 6 bases from J; junction bases left unmatched: 10. Germline V lookup: CDR1 SGHRS, CDR2 YFSETQ. The chain's CDR3 is CASSSLTGGDVEQYF. In DNA, the CDR3 is TGCGCCAGCAGCTCGCTGACAGGGGGGGATGTCGAGCAGTACTTC.

This chain links TRBV5-1 with TRBJ2-1; 11 bases match TRBD1. Germline-derived CDR1 and CDR2 are SGHRS and YFSETQ. The CDR3 contains 20 residues. V gave up 4 bases and J gave up 4 bases; unmatched junction bases: 19. CDR3 coding DNA: TGCGCCAGCAGCCAACCCCATTCCGGGACAGGGGGGAAAGTATACAATGAGCAGTTCTTC. Amino acids: CASSQPHSGTGGKVYNEQFF.

The rearrangement joins TRBV29-1 to TRBJ1-1, with D possibly matching TRBD1 (6 bases). The CDR3 is 13 residues long. Per germline, CDR1 SQVTM and CDR2 ANQGSEA. With 3 bases removed from V and 1 base from J, the gap between germline ends came to 9 bases. CDR3 in amino acids: CSVDRGQNTEAFF. CDR3 sequence (DNA): TGCAGCGTTGACAGGGGCCAGAACACTGAAGCTTTCTTT.

This chain uses TRBV7-2 with TRBJ2-5, with D perhaps matching TRBD1 (5 bases). The ends were cut back, 3 bases at V and 1 base at J, with 18 bases in the middle. The CDR3 has 17 residues. CDR1 SGHTA and CDR2 FQGNSA come from the germline V gene. DNA of the CDR3: TGTGCCAGCAGCTTGCGGTATGGACCGACAGTCCAAGAGACCCAGTACTTC. As protein: CASSLRYGPTVQETQYF.

There are a few counts of this clone. This sequence joins TRBV27 and TRBJ1-5, with a tentative D call TRBD1 (5 bases). The CDR3 has 17 amino acids. Per the germline V gene, CDR1 is MNHEY and CDR2 is SMNVEV (reference sequence). V was cut by 6 bases and J by 3 bases, with 21 bases left in between. CDR3 in DNA: TGTGCCAGCAGCCCCCTGCAGGGCCCGAGGAACAATCAGCCCCAGCATTTT. Its translation: CASSPLQGPRNNQPQHF.

The rearrangement links TRBV10-3 to TRBJ2-2, with 10 bases matching TRBD2. The V gene end was trimmed by 3 bases and the J gene end by 4 bases; junction bases not matched to a gene: 5. The CDR3 contains 16 residues. The germline CDR1 and CDR2 sequences are ENHRY and SYGVKD. The CDR3, as DNA: TGTGCCATCAGTGAATCTAGCGGGAGTCCCACCGGGGAGCTGTTTTTT. Its translation: CAISESSGSPTGELFF.

This rearrangement joins TRBV27 to TRBJ2-1, with 10 bases aligning to TRBD2. The CDR3 runs to 16 residues. From germline, CDR1 is MNHEY and CDR2 SMNVEV (reference sequence). The J segment lost 0 bases and the V segment lost 5 bases, leaving 4 bases of the junction unmatched. CDR3 nucleotides: TGTGCCAGCAGTGCCAGACTAGCGGGCTCCTACAATGAGCAGTTCTTC. Its protein is CASSARLAGSYNEQFF.

The CDR3 sequence is CASNSTSLDSPLHF. The CDR3 DNA reads as TGTGCCAGCAATTCAACAAGTCTTGATTCACCCCTCCACTTT. V gene TRBV28 combines with J gene TRBJ1-6; no clear D gene. The V end lost 7 bases, the J end lost 8 bases, and 15 bases lay between the germline ends. The CDR3 runs to 14 residues. Germline V CDR1 and CDR2: MDHEN, SYDVKM.

The rearrangement links TRBV9 to TRBJ2-1, with D possibly TRBD1 on 6 matching bases. Germline V gene data show CDR1 as SGDLS and CDR2 as YYNGEE. The V and J ends lost 4 bases and 9 bases respectively, with 23 bases between them. The CDR3 is 16 amino acids. The CDR3: CASSPPPGQGKSEQFF. In DNA form, the CDR3 reads TGTGCCAGCAGCCCCCCGCCGGGTCAGGGGAAATCTGAGCAGTTCTTC.

The chain couples TRBV28 to TRBJ2-1; 7 bases fit TRBD1. CDR3 size: 15 residues. CDR1 is MDHEN, CDR2 SYDVKM, per germline. V dropped 0 bases and J dropped 7; count of bases not matched to a gene: 6. CDR3 sequence: CASSLWSGTENEQFF. For the CDR3, the DNA is TGTGCCAGCAGTTTATGGTCCGGGACAGAAAATGAGCAGTTCTTC.

V and J are TRBV20-1 and TRBJ2-2; D uncertain. The CDR3 runs 15 residues. Looked up from germline, CDR1 is DFQATT and CDR2 is SNEGSKA (reference sequence). V shed 3 bases and J shed 1 base, with 12 bases lying between them. For the CDR3, the DNA is TGCAGTGCTAGTTCTGGCCGAGGGAACACCGGGGAGCTGTTTTTT. Protein product: CSASSGRGNTGELFF.

On this clone: Other DNA sequences of this sample code for an identical CDR3. The chain carries TRBV27 and TRBJ2-5, with D unresolved. The CDR3 spans 13 residues. Germline CDR1 and CDR2: MNHEY and SMNVEV (reference sequence). Trimming took off 3 bases at V and 1 base at J, with 6 bases between the two ends. CDR3 DNA: TGTGCCAGCAGTTTGAGAGGCCAAGAGACCCAGTACTTC. This gives the protein CASSLRGQETQYF.

The chain carries TRBV11-3 and TRBJ2-1, with 14 bases aligning to TRBD2. With 4 bases clipped from V and 5 bases from J, the junction kept 4 bases outside the gene matches. The CDR3 contains 16 residues. CDR1 SGHNT and CDR2 YENEEA come from the germline V gene. In DNA, the CDR3 is TGTGCCAGCAGCTCGCCGACTAGCGGGGGGGACAATGAGCAGTTCTTC. It specifies CASSSPTSGGDNEQFF.

The V and J genes are TRBV21-1 and TRBJ1-1; TRBD1, the table's D call, lacks a check against the DNA. TRBV21-1 is recorded as a pseudogene. The CDR3 length is 13 residues. The CDR3 nucleotides are TGTGCCAGCAGCATCAGGGAAAGCACTGAAGCTTTCTTT. This translates into CASSIRESTEAFF.

This chain links TRBV6-2 or TRBV6-3 with TRBJ1-5; 7 bases map to TRBD1. With 5 bases clipped from V and 4 bases from J, the junction kept 11 bases outside the gene matches. Germline-derived CDR1 and CDR2 are MNHEY and SVGEGT. This CDR3 comprises 16 residues. CDR3 region: CASSPRTTGENQPQHF. As DNA, the CDR3 is TGTGCCAGCAGTCCGCGGACTACAGGGGAAAATCAGCCCCAGCATTTT.

The V and J genes are TRBV7-8 and TRBJ1-5, with D possibly TRBD1 on 6 matching bases. The CDR3 contains 15 residues. The germline V gene has CDR1 SGHVS and CDR2 FQNEAQ. With 6 bases removed from V and 5 bases from J, the gap between germline ends came to 17 bases. As DNA, the CDR3 is TGTGCCAGCAGTCCACCGGGACACAAGGATCAGCCCCAGCATTTT. Amino acid sequence: CASSPPGHKDQPQHF.

This chain links TRBV7-9 with TRBJ2-1, with D tentatively TRBD2 (6 bases). From germline, CDR1 is SEHNR and CDR2 FQNEAQ (reference sequence). The CDR3 consists of 15 residues. Trimming took 0 bases from V and 10 from J, leaving 16 bases between them. As DNA, the CDR3 is TGTGCCAGCAGCTTAGCGTCCCCCGGGGGTGGAGAGCAGTTCTTC. Translating gives CASSLASPGGGEQFF.